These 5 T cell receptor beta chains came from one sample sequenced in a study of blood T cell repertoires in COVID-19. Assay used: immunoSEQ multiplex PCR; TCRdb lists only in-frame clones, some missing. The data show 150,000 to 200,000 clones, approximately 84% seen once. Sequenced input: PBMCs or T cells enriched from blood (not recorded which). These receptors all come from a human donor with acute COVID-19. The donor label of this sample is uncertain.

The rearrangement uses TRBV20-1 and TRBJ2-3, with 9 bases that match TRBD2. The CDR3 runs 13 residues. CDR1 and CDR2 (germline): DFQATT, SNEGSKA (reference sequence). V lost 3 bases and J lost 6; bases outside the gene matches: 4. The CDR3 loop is CSASQGLADTQYF. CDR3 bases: TGCAGTGCTAGTCAAGGACTAGCGGATACGCAGTATTTT.

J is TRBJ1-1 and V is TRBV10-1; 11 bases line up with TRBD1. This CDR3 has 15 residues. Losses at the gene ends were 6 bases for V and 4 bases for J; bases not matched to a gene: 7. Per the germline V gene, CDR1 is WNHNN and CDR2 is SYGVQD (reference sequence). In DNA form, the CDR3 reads TGCGCCAGCAGCGACGCCGGGACAGGGGGCACTGAAGCTTTCTTT. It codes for CASSDAGTGGTEAFF.

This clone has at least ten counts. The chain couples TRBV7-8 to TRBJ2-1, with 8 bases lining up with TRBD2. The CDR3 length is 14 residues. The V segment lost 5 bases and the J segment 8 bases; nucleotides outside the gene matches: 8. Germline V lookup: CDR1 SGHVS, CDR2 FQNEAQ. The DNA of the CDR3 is TGTGCCAGCAGCCTAAGCGGGGGTTTGTATGAGCAGTTCTTC. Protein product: CASSLSGGLYEQFF. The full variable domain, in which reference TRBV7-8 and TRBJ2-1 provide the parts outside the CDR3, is GAGVSQSPRYKVAKRGQDVALRCDPISGHVSLFWYQQALGQGPEFLTYFQNEAQLDKSGLPSDRFFAERPEGSVSTLKIQRTQQEDSAVYLCASSLSGGLYEQFFGPGTRLTVL.

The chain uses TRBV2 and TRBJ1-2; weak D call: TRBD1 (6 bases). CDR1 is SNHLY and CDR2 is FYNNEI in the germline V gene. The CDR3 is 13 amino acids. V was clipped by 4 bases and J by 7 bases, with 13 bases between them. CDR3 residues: CASSGQVFSGYTF. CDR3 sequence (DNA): TGTGCCAGCAGTGGACAGGTCTTCTCTGGCTACACCTTC.

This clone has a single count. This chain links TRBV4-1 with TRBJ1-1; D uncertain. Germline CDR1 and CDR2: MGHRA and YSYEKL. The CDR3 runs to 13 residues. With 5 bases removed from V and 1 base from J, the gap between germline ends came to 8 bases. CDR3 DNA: TGCGCCAGCAGCGAGGTCGAGAACACTGAAGCTTTCTTT. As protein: CASSEVENTEAFF.